Detailed here is one T cell receptor beta chain. With 1 base clipped from V and 6 bases from J, the junction kept 7 bases outside the gene matches. The germline V gene encodes CDR1 SGHTA and CDR2 FQGNSA. This CDR3 spans 15 amino acids. The data were obtained in a study of shared clonotypes between healthy human individuals. The method was immunoSEQ multiplex PCR; TCRdb's version includes in-frame clones alone and lacks a portion of them. The table includes about 1.5 million clones, approximately 96% detected once. Sequencing input: naive CD4+ T cells sorted from blood. Stated subset: CD45RA+ positively selected. The chain joins TRBV7-2 to TRBJ2-7, with 9 bases lining up with TRBD2. The sequence derives from a man aged 25-45 years in good health. CDR3 DNA sequence: TGTGCCAGCAGCTTAGTTTCTAGCGGGATAAGCGAGCAGTACTTC. Residues: CASSLVSSGISEQYF.